This T cell receptor beta chain is from a study of human T cells and chemical hapten exposure. At the level of the study: Diphenylcyclopropenone, dosed weekly to the scalp, was given to patients throughout the approximately 25-week study.

In TCRdb, the RACE reads were re-called with MiXCR into one record per CDR3 protein. In the table there are 95,000 to 130,000 distinct CDR3 sequences, 9% to 14% of which are singletons. Time point reported: patch test 1, 2 weeks after DPC sensitization. Treatment defined: therapeutic diphenylcyclopropenone sensitization with weekly scalp DPC. V shed 3 bases and J shed 7 bases, with 6 bases lying between them. The CDR3 contains 11 residues. Germline lookup yields CDR1 MDHEN and CDR2 SYDVKM. This receptor was identified in a woman between 45 and 60 years old with alopecia areata. Some clones in this sample may be carry-over from other donors' samples. The source was whole blood, collected in connection with sensitization to the hapten diphenylcyclopropenone (DPC). The chain uses TRBV28 and TRBJ1-1; no reliable D call. CDR3 in amino acids: CASSFVLEAFF. Written as DNA, the CDR3 is TGTGCCAGCAGTTTCGTCCTTGAAGCTTTCTTT. Full variable domain (missing parts from reference TRBV28 and TRBJ1-1): DVKVTQSSRYLVKRTGEKVFLECVQDMDHENMFWYRQDPGLGLRLIYFSYDVKMKEKGDIPEGYSVSREKKERFSLILESASTNQTSMYLCASSFVLEAFFGQGTRLTVV.